Sequencing of this T cell receptor (beta chain) was carried out in a study of T cells in Graves' hyperthyroidism and ophthalmopathy. Each patient was aged 18 to 65 and had newly diagnosed hyperthyroidism of under 2 months' duration. Between the trimmed V and J ends, which lost 7 bases and 7 bases, there was a span of 14 bases. The CDR3 has 12 residues. CDR1 is MDHEN and CDR2 is SYDVKM in the germline V gene. The TCR beta CDR3 regions underwent amplification using RNA transcripts as the source. The HTBI primer set drove a first-round RT-PCR of the TCR CDR3. TCRdb redid the calling of the multiplex PCR reads with MiXCR, one entry per CDR3 protein. The data contain 460,000 or so distinct CDR3 sequences, around an eighth of them singletons.

Sequencing used blood. This clonotype originated in a woman younger than 35 with Graves' hyperthyroidism. The chain is built from TRBV28 and TRBJ2-7, with TRBD2 as a possible D gene (6 bases). CDR3 DNA: TGTGCCAGCATGGAGGGCCTTCGGGAGCAGTACTTC. Protein sequence: CASMEGLREQYF.